This TCR beta chain was obtained from a study of shared clonotypes between healthy human individuals. Study-wide findings and caveats: Non-shared clonotypes were found to have lower generation probabilities than the clonotypes that were shared by all four of the sorted-subset donors. Generally, naive subsets came out with larger estimated richness than memory subsets. Of the naive CD4 clonotypes, roughly 5.2% were shared across a few donors.

The CDR3 totals 15 residues. V lost 5 bases to trimming and J lost 2 bases, with 14 bases between them. Germline CDR1 SGHRS, CDR2 YFSETQ. A note on this clone: What it binds is not known.

Assay used: immunoSEQ multiplex PCR; TCRdb lists only in-frame clones, some missing. The table includes about 300,000 clones, approximately 79% detected once. Sequenced: memory CD4+ T cells sorted from blood. Documented subset: CD45RA-negative fraction. The V and J genes are TRBV5-1 and TRBJ2-1; D is perhaps TRBD1 or TRBD2 (5 bases each). The receptor was isolated from a man aged 25 to 45 in good health. The CDR3: CASSPGPEAYNEQFF. The CDR3 bases are TGCGCCAGCAGTCCGGGACCCGAGGCCTACAATGAGCAGTTCTTC.